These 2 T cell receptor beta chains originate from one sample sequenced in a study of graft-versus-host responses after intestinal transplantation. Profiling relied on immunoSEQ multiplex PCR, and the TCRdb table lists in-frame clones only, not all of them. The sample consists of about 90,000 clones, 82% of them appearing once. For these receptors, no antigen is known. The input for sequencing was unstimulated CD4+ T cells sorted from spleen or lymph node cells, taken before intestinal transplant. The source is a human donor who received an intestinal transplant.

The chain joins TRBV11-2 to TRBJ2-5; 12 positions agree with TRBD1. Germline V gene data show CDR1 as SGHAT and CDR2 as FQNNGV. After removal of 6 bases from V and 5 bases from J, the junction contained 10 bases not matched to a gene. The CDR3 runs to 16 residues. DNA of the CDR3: TGTGCCAGCAGTCTCATCGGGACAGGGGGCGGTGAGACCCAGTACTTC. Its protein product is CASSLIGTGGGETQYF.

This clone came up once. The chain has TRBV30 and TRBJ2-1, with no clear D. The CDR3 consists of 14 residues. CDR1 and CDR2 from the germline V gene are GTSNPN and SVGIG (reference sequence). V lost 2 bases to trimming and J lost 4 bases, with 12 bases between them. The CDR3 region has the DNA TGTGCCTGGAGTACGCTAGAACGGTACAATGAGCAGTTCTTC. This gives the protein CAWSTLERYNEQFF.